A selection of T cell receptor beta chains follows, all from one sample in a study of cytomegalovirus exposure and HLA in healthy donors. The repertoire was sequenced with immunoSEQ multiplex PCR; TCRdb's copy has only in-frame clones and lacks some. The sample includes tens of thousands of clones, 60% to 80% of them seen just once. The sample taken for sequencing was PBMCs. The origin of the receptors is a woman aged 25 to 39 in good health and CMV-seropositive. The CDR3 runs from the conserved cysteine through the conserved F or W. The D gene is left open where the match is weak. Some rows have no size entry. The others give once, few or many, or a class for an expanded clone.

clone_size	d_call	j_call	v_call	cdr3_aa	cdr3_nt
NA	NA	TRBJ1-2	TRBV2	CARRGNYGYTF	TGTGCGCGGAGGGGAAACTATGGCTACACCTTC
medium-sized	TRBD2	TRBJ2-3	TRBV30	CAWDLAGGADTQYF	TGTGCCTGGGATCTAGCGGGGGGGGCAGATACGCAGTATTTT
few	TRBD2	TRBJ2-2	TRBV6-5	CASSQRETGELFF	TGTGCCAGCTCGCAGCGGGAGACCGGGGAGCTGTTTTTT
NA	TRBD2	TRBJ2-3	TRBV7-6	CASSLGLPSTDTQYF	TGTGCCAGCAGCTTGGGACTACCGAGCACAGATACGCAGTATTTT
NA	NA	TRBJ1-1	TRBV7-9	CSSSTNEAFF	TGTTCCAGCAGCACTAATGAAGCTTTCTTT
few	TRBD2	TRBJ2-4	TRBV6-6	CASAGDAKNIQYF	TGTGCCAGTGCGGGAGACGCCAAAAACATTCAGTACTTC
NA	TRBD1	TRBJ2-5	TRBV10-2	CASSESTGAAETQYF	TGCGCCAGCAGTGAGTCGACAGGGGCGGCGGAGACCCAGTACTTC
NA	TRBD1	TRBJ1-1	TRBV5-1	CASSRDRVGTEAFF	TGCGCCAGCAGCAGAGACAGGGTTGGCACTGAAGCTTTCTTT
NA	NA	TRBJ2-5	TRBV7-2	CASSLNPPGPETQYF	TGTGCCAGCAGCTTAAACCCCCCAGGGCCAGAGACCCAGTACTTC
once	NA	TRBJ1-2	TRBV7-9	CASSLGTPKGGYTF	TGTGCCAGCAGCTTAGGGACTCCAAAGGGCGGCTACACCTTC
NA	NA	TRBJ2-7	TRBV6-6	CASSYPDSSDEQYF	TGTGCCAGCAGTTACCCGGACAGTTCTGACGAGCAGTACTTC
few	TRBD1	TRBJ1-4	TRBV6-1	CASGTGSEKLFF	TGTGCCAGCGGGACAGGGTCTGAAAAACTGTTTTTT
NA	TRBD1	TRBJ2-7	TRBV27	CASRHNDRVHYEQYF	TGTGCCAGCAGGCATAATGACAGGGTGCACTACGAGCAGTACTTC
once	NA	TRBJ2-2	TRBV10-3	CAISAEDLNTGELFF	TGTGCCATCAGTGCTGAGGATTTGAACACCGGGGAGCTGTTTTTT
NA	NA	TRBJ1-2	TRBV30	CAWRATGPGYTF	TGTGCCTGGAGAGCGACAGGTCCAGGCTACACCTTC
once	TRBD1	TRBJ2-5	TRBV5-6	CASSDDREQETQYF	TGTGCCAGCAGCGACGACAGGGAACAAGAGACCCAGTACTTC
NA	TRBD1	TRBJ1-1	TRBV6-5	CASRDRDRVLF	TGTGCCAGCAGGGACCGGGACAGGGTCCTTTTT
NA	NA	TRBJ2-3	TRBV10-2	CASSMQGAGTDTQYF	TGCGCCAGCAGCATGCAGGGTGCCGGGACAGATACGCAGTATTTT
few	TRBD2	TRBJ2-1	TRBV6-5	CASSYSPSGSGDEQFF	TGTGCCAGCAGTTACTCCCCTAGCGGGAGTGGCGATGAGCAGTTCTTC
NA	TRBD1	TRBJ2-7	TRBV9	CASSVGQGNYEQYF	TGTGCCAGCAGCGTAGGACAGGGAAACTACGAGCAGTACTTC
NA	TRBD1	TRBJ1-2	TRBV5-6	CASSLDPVGTGRSYTF	TGTGCCAGCAGCTTGGATCCGGTGGGGACAGGTAGGAGCTACACCTTC
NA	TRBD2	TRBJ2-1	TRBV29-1	CSVGGLRGLAGLDEQFF	TGCAGCGTTGGGGGGCTTCGGGGACTAGCGGGATTGGATGAGCAGTTCTTC
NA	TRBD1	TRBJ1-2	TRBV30	CAGHGTANYGYTF	TGTGCCGGCCACGGGACAGCTAACTATGGCTACACCTTC
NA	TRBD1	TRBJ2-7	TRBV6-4	CAISGTGYEQYF	TGTGCCATCTCCGGGACAGGGTACGAGCAGTACTTC
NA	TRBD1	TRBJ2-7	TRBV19	CASSIWPGGFEQYF	TGTGCCAGTAGTATTTGGCCAGGGGGTTTCGAGCAGTACTTC
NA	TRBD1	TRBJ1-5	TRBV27	CASSAQGVKWNQPQHF	TGTGCCAGCAGTGCTCAGGGGGTTAAGTGGAATCAGCCCCAGCATTTT
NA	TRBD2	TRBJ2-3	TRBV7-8	CASSDRLAGTDTQYF	TGTGCCAGCAGCGACCGACTAGCGGGCACAGATACGCAGTATTTT
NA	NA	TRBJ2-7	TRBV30	CAWSVGSESYEQYF	TGTGCCTGGAGTGTTGGGAGCGAATCCTACGAGCAGTACTTC
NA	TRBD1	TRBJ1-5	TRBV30	CAWSGGQGTYQPQHF	TGTGCCTGGAGTGGGGGACAGGGGACCTATCAGCCCCAGCATTTT
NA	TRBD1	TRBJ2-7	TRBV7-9	CSSSLLPGQGAPYEQYF	TGTTCCAGCAGCTTACTCCCCGGACAGGGCGCCCCCTACGAGCAGTACTTC
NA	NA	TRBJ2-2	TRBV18	CASSPLDTSGELFF	TGTGCCAGCTCCCCCTTAGACACGTCCGGGGAGCTGTTTTTT